This record concerns one TCR beta chain sequence. The data were taken from a study of cytomegalovirus exposure and HLA in healthy donors. The PCR used 60 Vbeta and 13 Jbeta primers. TCRdb's copy holds only in-frame clones and misses some; the assay was immunoSEQ multiplex PCR. The data contain about 120,000 clones, about 62% of them singletons. Sequencing used PBMCs. The receptor was isolated from a woman between 40 and 55 years old in good health and CMV-seropositive.

CDR3 nucleotide sequence: TGTGCCAGCAGCCAAGCCGGGAGTGGGTCCTACAATGAGCAGTTCTTC. Protein sequence: CASSQAGSGSYNEQFF. This chain connects TRBV4-2 to TRBJ2-1, with D possibly matching TRBD2 (6 bases). Germline V gene sequence: CDR1 LGHNA, CDR2 YNFKEQ. V was cut by 1 base and J by 1 base, with 11 bases left in between. This CDR3 has 16 amino acids.